The sequence of this T cell receptor (beta chain) was determined in a study of CD8 T cells in ankylosing spondylitis. TCRdb ran MiXCR on the 5' RACE reads and lists one entry per CDR3 protein. The sample lists approximately 180,000 distinct CDR3 sequences, 15% to 20% occurring once. With 2 bases removed from V and 6 bases from J, the gap between germline ends came to 10 bases. The CDR3 totals 14 residues. This clonotype was detected ten times or more. The chain joins TRBV12-3 or TRBV12-4 to TRBJ2-2, with D perhaps matching TRBD2 (6 bases). The clonotype originates from a male donor aged 5 to 29 with ankylosing spondylitis or in good health (not recorded which). Sequences were obtained from blood, either unsorted or a sorted T cell fraction (not recorded which). The CDR3 spells CASSLTGEAGELFF. The CDR3 nucleotides read TGTGCCAGCAGTTTAACGGGGGAAGCCGGGGAGCTGTTTTTT.